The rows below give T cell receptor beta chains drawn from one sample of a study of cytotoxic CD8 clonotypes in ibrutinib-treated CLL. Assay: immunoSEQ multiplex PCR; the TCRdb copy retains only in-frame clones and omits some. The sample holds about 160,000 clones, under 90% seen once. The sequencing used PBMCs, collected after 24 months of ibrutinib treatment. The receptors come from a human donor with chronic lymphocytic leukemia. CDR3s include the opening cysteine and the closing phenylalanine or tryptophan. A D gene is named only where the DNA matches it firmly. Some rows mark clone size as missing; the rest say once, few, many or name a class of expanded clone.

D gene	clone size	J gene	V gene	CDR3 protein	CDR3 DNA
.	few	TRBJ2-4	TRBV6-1	CASSERLQQGGQLAKNIQYF	TGTGCCAGCAGTGAAAGGTTGCAACAGGGCGGTCAACTAGCCAAAAACATTCAGTACTTC
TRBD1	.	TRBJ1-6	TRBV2	CASSGRGLGSPLHF	TGTGCCAGCAGTGGAAGGGGGCTCGGTTCACCCCTCCACTTT
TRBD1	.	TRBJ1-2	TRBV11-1	CASRVTGGSGYTF	TGTGCCAGCAGGGTTACAGGGGGCTCTGGCTACACCTTC
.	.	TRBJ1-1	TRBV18	CASSPKAVNTEAFF	TGTGCCAGCTCACCGAAGGCTGTGAACACTGAAGCTTTCTTT
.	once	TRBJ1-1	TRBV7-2	CASSGGGALRTEAFF	TGTGCCAGCAGCGGCGGGGGGGCCTTAAGGACTGAAGCTTTCTTT
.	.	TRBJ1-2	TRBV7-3	CASSFGASANYGYTF	TGTGCCAGCAGCTTTGGGGCCTCTGCTAACTATGGCTACACCTTC
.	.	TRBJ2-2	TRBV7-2	CASSRTGLATGELFF	TGTGCCAGCAGCCGCACGGGACTCGCCACCGGGGAGCTGTTTTTT
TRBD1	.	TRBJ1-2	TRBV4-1	CASSHLRDSNYGYTF	TGCGCCAGCAGCCACCTCCGGGACAGCAACTATGGCTACACCTTC
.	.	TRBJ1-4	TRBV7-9	CASSGGESANEKLFF	TGTGCCAGCAGCGGGGGGGAATCGGCGAATGAAAAACTGTTTTTT
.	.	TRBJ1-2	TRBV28	CASSLDRDGNYGYTF	TGTGCCAGCAGTTTGGACCGGGACGGTAACTATGGCTACACCTTC
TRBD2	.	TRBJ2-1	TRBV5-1	CASSSGGDYNEQFF	TGCGCCAGCAGCTCCGGGGGGGACTACAATGAGCAGTTCTTC
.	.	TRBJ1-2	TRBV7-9	CASTITVAGDNYGYTF	TGTGCCAGCACCATCACCGTGGCAGGGGACAACTATGGCTACACCTTC
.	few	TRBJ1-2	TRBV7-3	CASSAQQGLVGGYTF	TGTGCCAGCAGCGCGCAACAAGGACTGGTCGGTGGCTACACCTTC
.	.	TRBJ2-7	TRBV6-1	CASRPHRQSYEQYF	TGTGCCAGCAGACCCCATAGACAGTCCTACGAGCAGTACTTC
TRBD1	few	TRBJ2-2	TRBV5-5	CASSLQTGTNTGELFF	TGTGCCAGCAGCCTACAGACAGGGACGAACACCGGGGAGCTGTTTTTT
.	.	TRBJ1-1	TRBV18	CASSPGIAGNTEAFF	TGTGCCAGCTCACCAGGCATAGCAGGGAACACTGAAGCTTTCTTT
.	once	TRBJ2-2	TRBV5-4	CASSLGGQNTGELFF	TGTGCCAGCAGCTTGGGGGGGCAGAACACCGGGGAGCTGTTTTTT
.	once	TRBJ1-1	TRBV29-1	CSVVLGSEAFF	TGCAGCGTTGTCCTAGGCTCTGAAGCTTTCTTT
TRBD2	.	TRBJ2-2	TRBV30	CAWNQGLAGVGGGELFF	TGTGCCTGGAACCAGGGACTAGCGGGAGTGGGCGGCGGGGAGCTGTTTTTT
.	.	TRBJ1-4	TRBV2	CAMHRGQIGEKLFF	TGTGCCATGCACCGAGGGCAGATAGGGGAAAAACTGTTTTTT
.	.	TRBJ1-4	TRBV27	CASSLLTPGHGNEKLFF	TGTGCCAGCAGTTTACTAACCCCGGGACATGGGAATGAAAAACTGTTTTTT
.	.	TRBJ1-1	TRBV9	CASSVNSLNTEAFF	TGTGCCAGCAGCGTAAACAGCCTGAACACTGAAGCTTTCTTT
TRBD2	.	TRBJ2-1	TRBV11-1	CASSRPRLASTYNEQFF	TGTGCCAGCAGCCGTCCTCGACTAGCATCAACCTACAATGAGCAGTTCTTC
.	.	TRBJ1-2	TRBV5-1	CASSLAGSRGFFYGYTF	TGCGCCAGCAGCTTGGCCGGTTCCAGGGGTTTCTTCTATGGCTACACCTTC
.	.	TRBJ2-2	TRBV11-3	CASSLESGTGELFF	TGTGCCAGCAGCTTAGAAAGCGGTACCGGGGAGCTGTTTTTT
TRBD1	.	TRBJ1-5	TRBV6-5	CASSKDRGSNQPQHF	TGTGCCAGCAGTAAGGACAGGGGGAGCAATCAGCCCCAGCATTTT
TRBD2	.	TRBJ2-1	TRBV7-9	CASSPLAGSVRNEQFF	TGTGCCAGCAGCCCTCTAGCGGGATCGGTGCGCAATGAGCAGTTCTTC
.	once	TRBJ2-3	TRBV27	CASSLNRGGHTQYF	TGTGCCAGCAGTTTGAACAGGGGAGGTCATACGCAGTATTTT
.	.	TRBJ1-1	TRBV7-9	CASSLIEGPEAFF	TGTGCCAGCAGCTTAATAGAAGGGCCAGAAGCTTTCTTT
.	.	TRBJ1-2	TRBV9	CASSGRAGYYGYTF	TGTGCCAGCAGCGGTCGGGCCGGCTACTATGGCTACACCTTC
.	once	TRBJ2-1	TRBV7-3	CASSSHGALRTNEQFF	TGTGCCAGCAGCTCCCACGGGGCCCTACGCACCAATGAGCAGTTCTTC
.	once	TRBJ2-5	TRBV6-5	CASSPTGETQYF	TGTGCCAGCAGCCCGACGGGGGAGACCCAGTACTTC
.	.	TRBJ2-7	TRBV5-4	CASSLRSDSPQQYF	TGTGCCAGCAGCTTGAGGTCAGATTCCCCTCAGCAGTACTTC
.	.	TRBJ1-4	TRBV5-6	CASSPGSDEKLFF	TGTGCCAGCAGCCCAGGGTCAGATGAAAAACTGTTTTTT
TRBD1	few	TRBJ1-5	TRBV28	CASSPIWGQYSNQPQHF	TGTGCCAGCAGCCCTATATGGGGACAGTATAGCAATCAGCCCCAGCATTTT
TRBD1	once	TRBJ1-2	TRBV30	CAWIPPPGGHGYTF	TGTGCCTGGATCCCTCCCCCAGGGGGCCATGGCTACACCTTC
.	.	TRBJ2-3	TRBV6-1	CASSTRREPTDTQYF	TGTGCCAGCAGTACACGGAGGGAACCCACAGATACGCAGTATTTT
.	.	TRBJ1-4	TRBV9	CASSVSGSPLEKLFF	TGTGCCAGCAGCGTATCCGGGAGTCCACTTGAAAAACTGTTTTTT
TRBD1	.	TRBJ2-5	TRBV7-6	CASSLSGQGETQYF	TGTGCCAGCAGCTTAAGTGGACAGGGGGAGACCCAGTACTTC
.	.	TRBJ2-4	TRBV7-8	CASSYDWFGNIQYF	TGTGCCAGCAGCTACGATTGGTTTGGAAACATTCAGTACTTC
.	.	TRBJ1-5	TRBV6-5	CASSGQGRDQPQHF	TGTGCCAGCAGTGGGCAGGGAAGGGATCAGCCCCAGCATTTT
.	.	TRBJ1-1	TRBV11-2	CASSLGFGQGRANTEAFF	TGTGCCAGCAGCTTAGGGTTTGGGCAGGGGAGGGCCAACACTGAAGCTTTCTTT
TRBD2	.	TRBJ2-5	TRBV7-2	CASSLGGGWETQYF	TGTGCCAGCAGCTTAGGGGGAGGGTGGGAGACCCAGTACTTC
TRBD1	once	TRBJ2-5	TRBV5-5	CASSLGMTGRETQYF	TGTGCCAGCAGCCTTGGTATGACAGGGAGAGAGACCCAGTACTTC
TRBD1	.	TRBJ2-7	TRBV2	CASSEDTDRGHEQYF	TGTGCCAGCAGTGAAGACACGGACAGGGGCCACGAGCAGTACTTC
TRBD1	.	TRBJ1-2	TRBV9	CASSGTGGWGGYGYTF	TGTGCCAGCAGCGGGACAGGGGGCTGGGGAGGGTATGGCTACACCTTC
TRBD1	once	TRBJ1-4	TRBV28	CASSLFGTGWEKLFF	TGTGCCAGCAGTTTATTTGGGACAGGGTGGGAAAAACTGTTTTTT
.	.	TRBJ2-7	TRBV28	CASTLPGTSYEQYF	TGTGCCAGCACCCTGCCGGGAACCTCCTACGAGCAGTACTTC